Included here is one T cell receptor beta chain sequence, with context. The clone's antigen remains unknown. Base qualities are missing; no much larger clone stands one base away. The CDR3 contains 15 residues, cysteine and phenylalanine counted. Only CDR3 DNA remains: 45 bases, in frame from the first base. The CDR1 and CDR2 encoded by the germline V gene (reference sequence) are MNHEY and SMNVEV. Deletion took 5 bases off V and 5 bases off J, with a span of 18 bases between the germline ends. The data are from a study of T cells in Graves' hyperthyroidism and ophthalmopathy (dated by TCRdb to the late 2010s). Looking at the study overall: Peripheral blood was collected at initial diagnosis, before any treatment. To identify distinguishing TCR V-J signatures, a discovery cohort of roughly 100 patients was used, comprising 40 to 45 with Graves' ophthalmopathy and around 57 with stable Graves' hyperthyroidism. An independent validation cohort of around 19 hyperthyroidism patients and 17 patients who later progressed to ophthalmopathy tested prospective prediction of ophthalmopathy. For training and testing, the roughly 93 patients in the discovery cohort were randomly divided in a 7:3 ratio. In addition, the study compared T-cell repertoires in thyroid tissue and in blood from six Graves' hyperthyroidism patients. Following sampling, methimazole starting at 30 mg daily was given to hyperthyroidism patients, and high-dose intravenous methylprednisolone was given to ophthalmopathy patients. According to the paper, TCR Vbeta CDR3 sequencing was carried out on more than 120 peripheral blood samples, which came from fewer than 50 ophthalmopathy, 75 to 80 hyperthyroidism and approximately 17 progressor patients.

Here is what the overall study found, with its caveats: Sample size was not statistically predetermined, and blinding of investigators to group allocation was not performed. Blood samples also contained most of the expanded thyroid clonotypes (frequency above 0.001), which suggests that blood repertoires may reflect thyroid immune responses. Ophthalmopathy was separated from stable hyperthyroidism by a 13 V-J signature model, with 85% to 90% sensitivity and roughly 81% specificity obtained in cross-validation and 80%/75% obtained in testing. In validation, progression to ophthalmopathy was predicted by the model with around 71% sensitivity and 72% to 85% specificity, a median of 6.5 months before onset.

The TCR beta CDR3 regions were amplified from the RNA transcripts. The TCR CDR3 was subjected to a first round of RT-PCR using the HTBI primer set and the Qiagen OneStep RT-PCR kit. A second multiplex PCR round built the libraries, followed by size selection and purification. Paired-end sequencing of the libraries was performed with 100 bp reads on an Illumina HiSeq2000. Processing in the source paper ran as follows. Raw data were processed with SOAPnuke, discarding reads with adapters, uncalled bases, mean Phred below 15, or no exact constant-primer or identifier match. COPE v1.2.5 was used to merge high-quality paired reads, and clonotypes were defined as unique nucleotide sequences. MiTCR v1.1 was used to align the clonotypes against IMGT TRBV, TRBD and TRBJ reference segments. Only V-J combinations with frequency above 0.0001, covering about 99% of repertoires, were analysed. A TCS score was defined as the ratio between F50 (clonal expansion) and ExV (chaos), using BLOSUM62-based TCRdist between CDR3 peptides within each V-J. Welch's t-statistics and random forest reduced 450 to 600 V-J features to roughly 13, which were used in a naive Bayes classifier (R e1071). TCRdb trimmed the raw reads at Q25, called clones with MiXCR and kept productive beta chains. Merged by CDR3 protein, the rows form single entries marked with the most common genes and DNA. V and J calls and clone size were set by TCRdb, not the authors. Counted in this sample were about 480,000 distinct CDR3 sequences; around 14% of them appeared once. The ten most abundant clones make up around a sixth of the sample.

Stable Graves' hyperthyroidism was defined as no progression to ophthalmopathy during 18 months of follow-up. Hyperthyroidism patients were newly diagnosed, with disease duration under 2 months, and aged 18 to 65 years. The study excluded patients with uncontrolled infections, other autoimmune diseases, pregnancy or lactation. Clinical symptoms, serum thyroxine and TRAb, thyroid ultrasound, and orbital computed tomography formed the basis for the diagnoses. PBMCs were isolated from more than 9 ml of fresh peripheral blood by Ficoll-Paque density gradient centrifugation. Trizol reagent was used to extract total RNA, and RNA quality was then checked on an Agilent 2100 Bioanalyzer.

What was sequenced was blood. The rearranged segments are TRBV27 and TRBJ2-5; a tentative D call is TRBD1 (6 bases match). This receptor was obtained from a woman between 18 and 30 years old with Graves' hyperthyroidism. The nucleotide sequence reads as follows: TGTGCCAGCAGTCTTTACAGGGCCCCGGGGGAGACCCAGTACTTC. It translates to CASSLYRAPGETQYF.